The 14 T cell receptor beta chains below all came from one sample that was sequenced in a study of CD8+ T cells in alopecia areata. Following RNA extraction, reverse transcription yielded cDNA that acted as the sequencing template. Sequenced by immunoSEQ multiplex PCR; TCRdb stores in-frame clones only, minus some. This sample yields 110,000 or so clones, of which 55% to 60% are seen a single time; approximately 23% belongs to the top ten. The sample comprised NKG2D-low CD8+ T cells sorted from blood. The receptors derive from a human donor with alopecia areata.

The rearrangement uses TRBV7-9 and TRBJ2-5; a possible D gene is TRBD2 (6 bases). CDR3 length equals 14 residues. V lost 5 bases to trimming and J lost 6 bases, with 16 bases between them. Germline V gene sequence: CDR1 SEHNR, CDR2 FQNEAQ (reference sequence). CDR3 bases: TGTGCCAGCAGCCCCCCGGAGGGCTTGCAGACCCAGTACTTC. This gives the protein CASSPPEGLQTQYF. The full variable domain, with the rest looked up from reference TRBV7-9 and TRBJ2-5, is DTGVSQNPRHKITKRGQNVTFRCDPISEHNRLYWYRQTLGQGPEFLTYFQNEAQLEKSRLLSDRFSAERPKGSFSTLEIQRTEQGDSAMYLCASSPPEGLQTQYFGPGTRLLVL.

The chain is built from TRBV6-6 and TRBJ2-5, with 9 nucleotides matching TRBD2. The CDR3 spans 14 residues. Unmatched junction bases numbered 5, after V lost 5 bases and J lost 4 bases. CDR1 and CDR2 from the germline V gene are MNHNY and SVGAGI (reference sequence). The chain's CDR3 is CASSRPLAGETQYF. In DNA, the CDR3 is TGTGCCAGCAGTCGCCCACTAGCGGGAGAGACCCAGTACTTC.

The CDR3 loop reads CASSGTRGLDTEAFF. The CDR3 nucleotides are TGTGCCAGCAGCGGAACCAGGGGGCTTGACACTGAAGCTTTCTTT. V is TRBV13 and J is TRBJ1-1, with TRBD1 identical over 8 bases. Per germline, CDR1 PRHDT and CDR2 FYEKMQ (reference sequence). V was clipped by 5 bases and J by 3 bases; unmatched bases: 8. This CDR3 has 15 residues.

This clone has just a few counts. J is TRBJ2-1 and V is TRBV7-9; D gene uncertain. The CDR3 contains 12 residues. Germline CDR1 SEHNR, CDR2 FQNEAQ (reference sequence). V was cut by 10 bases and J by 1 base, with 8 bases left in between. The CDR3 nucleotides read TGTGCCACCTCGCGGTCCTACAATGAGCAGTTCTTC. Encoded protein: CATSRSYNEQFF.

This clone was observed a single time. The chain recombines TRBV14 with TRBJ1-5; D ambiguous. The CDR3 loop spans 14 amino acids. Germline assignment: CDR1 SGHDN and CDR2 FVKESK. Trimming stripped 4 bases from V and 4 bases from J, with 11 bases between. In DNA, the CDR3 is TGTGCCAGCAGCCTCCCGGGGTGGAATCAGCCCCAGCATTTT. This codes for CASSLPGWNQPQHF.

The J gene is TRBJ2-5, the V gene TRBV4-2; 11 bases are a match to TRBD2. From germline, CDR1 is LGHNA and CDR2 YNFKEQ. The V segment lost 3 bases and the J segment 4 bases; nucleotides outside the gene matches: 10. The CDR3 sequence is 17 residues long. CDR3 sequence (DNA): TGTGCCAGCAGCCAGAGAGTCTTAACTAGCGGGGGAGAGACCCAGTACTTC. As protein: CASSQRVLTSGGETQYF.

This clone was counted between two and nine times. This rearrangement joins TRBV5-6 to TRBJ1-5; 8 bases align to TRBD1. Germline loops: CDR1 SGHDT, CDR2 YYEEEE. V trimming: 3 bases; J trimming: 2 bases; junction bases outside the gene matches: 1. There are 14 residues in the CDR3. CDR3 DNA: TGTGCCAGCAGCTCGACAGGGGGCAATCAGCCCCAGCATTTT. Its protein is CASSSTGGNQPQHF.

The V and J genes are TRBV7-6 and TRBJ2-7, with a tentative D call TRBD1 (5 bases). Looked up from germline, CDR1 is SGHVS and CDR2 is FNYEAQ. The CDR3 is made up of 16 amino acids. The ends were cut back, 5 bases at V and 0 bases at J, with 17 bases in the middle. Written as DNA, the CDR3 is TGTGCCAGCAGCCCCCGAACAGGACACAGCTCCTACGAGCAGTACTTC. Translation: CASSPRTGHSSYEQYF.

The V call is TRBV5-1, the J call TRBJ1-2; no firm D call. V was trimmed by 0 bases and J by 0 bases, leaving 3 bases between them. Germline CDR1 is SGHRS and CDR2 is YFSETQ. The CDR3 is 13 amino acids. The CDR3 loop is CASSLEPNYGYTF. The CDR3 DNA follows: TGCGCCAGCAGCTTGGAGCCTAACTATGGCTACACCTTC.

This chain joins TRBV28 and TRBJ2-5; D might be TRBD1 (6 bases). Looked up from germline, CDR1 is MDHEN and CDR2 is SYDVKM. This CDR3 spans 15 amino acids. Trimming removed 3 bases at V and 2 bases at J, with 13 bases between. In DNA, the CDR3 is TGTGCCAGCAGTTTTGCAGGGGATCGACAAGAGACCCAGTACTTC. It yields the protein CASSFAGDRQETQYF.

Turning to this clone: A read error may be the cause here, since a much bigger clone is one base away. Additional DNA sequences in this sample encode the identical CDR3. J is TRBJ2-2 and V is TRBV4-1; 9 nucleotides align to TRBD2. The CDR3 totals 15 residues. Unmatched junction bases numbered 0, after V lost 1 base and J lost 3 bases. Germline V gene lookup returns CDR1 MGHRA and CDR2 YSYEKL. This CDR3 is CASSQASGDTGELFF. The CDR3 DNA reads as TGCGCCAGCAGCCAAGCTAGCGGGGACACCGGGGAGCTGTTTTTT.

V is TRBV2 and J is TRBJ2-4; D ambiguous. Germline CDR1 and CDR2: SNHLY and FYNNEI. CDR3 length: 15 residues. V was clipped by 7 bases and J by 1 base, with 14 bases between them. The CDR3 sequence is CASTDPFVAKNIQYF. CDR3 nucleotide sequence: TGTGCCAGCACCGACCCATTTGTGGCCAAAAACATTCAGTACTTC.

This rearrangement joins TRBV28 to TRBJ2-3; tentative D call: TRBD2 (6 bases). Germline CDR1 MDHEN, CDR2 SYDVKM. The CDR3 is 19 amino acids. Trimming shortened V by 5 bases and J by 2 bases, and 26 bases separated the two germline ends. CDR3 nucleotides: TGTGCCAGCAGTCCCGGGACTGGTACAGGCCAGGTTGTCACAGATACGCAGTATTTT. Translating gives CASSPGTGTGQVVTDTQYF.

This chain connects TRBV4-1 to TRBJ2-1, with TRBD1 matching 10 bases. Trimming removed 0 bases from V and 9 bases from J; junction bases left unmatched: 14. This CDR3 has 18 amino acids. The germline CDR1 and CDR2 sequences are MGHRA and YSYEKL. CDR3 sequence (DNA): TGCGCCAGCAGCCAAGACCCCCTTTGGGGACAGGGGTTTGGTGAGCAGTTCTTC. Protein: CASSQDPLWGQGFGEQFF.